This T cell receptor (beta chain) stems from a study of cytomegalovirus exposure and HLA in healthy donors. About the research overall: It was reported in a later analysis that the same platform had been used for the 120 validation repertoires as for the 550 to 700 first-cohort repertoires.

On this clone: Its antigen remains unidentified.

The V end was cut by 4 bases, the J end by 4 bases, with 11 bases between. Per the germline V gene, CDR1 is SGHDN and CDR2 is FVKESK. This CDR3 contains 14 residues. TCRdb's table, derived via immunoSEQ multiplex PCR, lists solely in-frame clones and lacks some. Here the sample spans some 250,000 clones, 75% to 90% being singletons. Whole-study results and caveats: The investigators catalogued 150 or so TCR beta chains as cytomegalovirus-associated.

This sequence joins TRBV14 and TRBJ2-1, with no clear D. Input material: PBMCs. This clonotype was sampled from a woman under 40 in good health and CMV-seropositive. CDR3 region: CASSRSSIYNEQFF. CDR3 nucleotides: TGTGCCAGCAGCCGCAGTAGCATATACAATGAGCAGTTCTTC.